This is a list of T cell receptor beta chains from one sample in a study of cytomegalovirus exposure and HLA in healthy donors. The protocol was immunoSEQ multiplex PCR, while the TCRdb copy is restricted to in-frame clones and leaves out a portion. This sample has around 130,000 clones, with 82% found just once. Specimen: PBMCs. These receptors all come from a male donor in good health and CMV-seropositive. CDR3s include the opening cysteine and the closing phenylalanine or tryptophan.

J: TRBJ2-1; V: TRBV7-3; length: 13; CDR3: CASSPQASNEQFF
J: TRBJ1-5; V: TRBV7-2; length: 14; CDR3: CASSLVRGGQPQHF
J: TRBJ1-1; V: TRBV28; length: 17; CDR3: CASRRLPGEDVGTEAFF
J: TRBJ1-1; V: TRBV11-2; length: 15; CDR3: CASSSGTGLSTEAFF
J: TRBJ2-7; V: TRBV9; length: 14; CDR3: CASSVGASPYEQYF
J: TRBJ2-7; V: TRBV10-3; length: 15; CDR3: CAISLGDRGRNEQYF
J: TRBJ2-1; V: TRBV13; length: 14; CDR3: CASSTGGSRGEQFF
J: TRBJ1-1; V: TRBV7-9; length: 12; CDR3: CASTGQGIEAFF
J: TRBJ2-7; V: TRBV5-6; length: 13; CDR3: CASSLTADNEQYF
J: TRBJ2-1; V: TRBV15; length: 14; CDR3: CATSLGGRRNEQFF
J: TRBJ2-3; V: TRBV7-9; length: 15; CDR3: CASSSVTSGSDTQYF
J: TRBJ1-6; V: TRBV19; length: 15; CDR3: CASSISGVNNSPLHF
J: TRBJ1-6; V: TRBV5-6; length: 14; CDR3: CASSLDVQGSPLHF
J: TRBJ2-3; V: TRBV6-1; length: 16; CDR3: CASSDRTGGISDTQYF
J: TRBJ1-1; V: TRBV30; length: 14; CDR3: CAWSVGQFNTEAFF
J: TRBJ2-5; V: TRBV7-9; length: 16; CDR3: CASTTGTSGRAETQYF
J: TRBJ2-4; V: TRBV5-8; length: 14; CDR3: CASEQGLAKNIQYF
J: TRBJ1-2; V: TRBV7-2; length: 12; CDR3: CASSPHRGGYTF
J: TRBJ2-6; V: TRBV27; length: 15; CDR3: CASSPDISGANVLTF
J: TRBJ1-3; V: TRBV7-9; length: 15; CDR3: CASSVSRGPGNTIYF
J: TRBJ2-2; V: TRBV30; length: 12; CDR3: CALGRGSGELFF
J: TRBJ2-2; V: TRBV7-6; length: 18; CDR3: CASSLAEGLAGNAGELFF
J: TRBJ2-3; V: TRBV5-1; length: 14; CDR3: CASSQGGGTDTQYF
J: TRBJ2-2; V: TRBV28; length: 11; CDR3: CASMRTGELFF
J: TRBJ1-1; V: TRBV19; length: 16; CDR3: CASSPPRTGINTEAFF
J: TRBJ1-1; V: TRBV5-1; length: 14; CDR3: CASSFSSGDTEAFF
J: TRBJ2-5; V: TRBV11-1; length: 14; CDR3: CASQASAHQETQYF
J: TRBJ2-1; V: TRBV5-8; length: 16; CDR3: CASSSLISSSYNEQFF
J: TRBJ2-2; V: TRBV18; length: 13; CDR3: CASSRQGSGKLFF
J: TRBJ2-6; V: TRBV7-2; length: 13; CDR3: CASSSSWANVLTF
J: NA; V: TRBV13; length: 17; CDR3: CASSFVLAGSSSYEQYF
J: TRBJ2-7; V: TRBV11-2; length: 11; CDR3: CASSTEYEQYF
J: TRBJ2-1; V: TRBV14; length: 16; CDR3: CASSQEGLSPDNEQFF
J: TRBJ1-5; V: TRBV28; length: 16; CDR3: CASRSGTGPGNQPQHF
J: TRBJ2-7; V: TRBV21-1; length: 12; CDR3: CASIPTTVEQYF
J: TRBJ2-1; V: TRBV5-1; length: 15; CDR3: CASNPRDRSFNEQFF
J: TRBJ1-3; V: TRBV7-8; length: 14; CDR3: CASSSRGYGNTIYF
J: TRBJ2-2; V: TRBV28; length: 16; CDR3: CASRLAMGQNTGELFF
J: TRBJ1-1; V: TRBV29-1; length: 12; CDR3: CSVESRGLGAFF
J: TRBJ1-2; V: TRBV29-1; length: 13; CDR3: CSVATGGRYGYTF
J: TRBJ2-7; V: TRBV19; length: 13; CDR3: CASSTWGAYEQYF
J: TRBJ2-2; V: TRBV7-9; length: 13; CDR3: CASMSFGKGELFF